The 20 T cell receptor beta chains given below trace back to one sample, sequenced in a study of CD4 and CD8 cells across lung adenocarcinoma regions. TCRdb ran MiXCR on the PCR reads and lists one entry per CDR3 protein. The repertoire holds 3,000 to 4,000 distinct CDR3 sequences, roughly 60% seen once, with approximately 18% in the top ten. The sequencing input was CD4+ T cells from the margin of a lung tumor. The origin of the receptors is a male donor with lung adenocarcinoma. The CD4 and CD8 labels of this study may be unreliable.

This sequence joins TRBV27 and TRBJ2-3, with a weak D call TRBD1 (7 bases). Per germline, CDR1 MNHEY and CDR2 SMNVEV (reference sequence). The V gene lost 6 bases and the J gene lost 2 bases, with 21 bases spanning the gap. The CDR3 is 17 amino acids. DNA of the CDR3: TGTGCCAGCAGCTTGAGGAGGGACAGAGACCCCACAGATACGCAGTATTTT. It is translated as CASSLRRDRDPTDTQYF.

This chain uses TRBV6-1 with TRBJ1-6; D gene uncertain. CDR1 is MNHNS, CDR2 SASEGT, per germline. CDR3 length: 17 residues. Trimming took off 8 bases at V and 4 bases at J, with 21 bases between the two ends. The CDR3 region has the DNA TGTGCCAGCTCCGAACGGTTTCGCCGGGAATATAATTCACCCCTCCACTTT. This translates into CASSERFRREYNSPLHF.

The chain links TRBV7-2 to TRBJ1-6; D is ambiguous. This CDR3 is 14 amino acids long. Germline CDR1 is SGHTA and CDR2 is FQGNSA. Trimming left V 5 bases short and J 4 bases short, with 9 bases between. The CDR3 DNA reads as TGTGCCAGCAGCCCACCGGGATATAATTCACCCCTCCACTTT. Encoded protein: CASSPPGYNSPLHF.

The V and J genes are TRBV4-1 and TRBJ2-2; D might be TRBD1 (5 bases). Germline lookup yields CDR1 MGHRA and CDR2 YSYEKL. Between the trimmed V and J ends, which lost 3 bases and 1 base, there was a span of 12 bases. This CDR3 is 16 amino acids long. The CDR3, as DNA: TGCGCCAGCAGCCACACGACAGCTATGAACACCGGGGAGCTGTTTTTT. Translation gives CASSHTTAMNTGELFF.

V and J are TRBV5-1 and TRBJ1-2; 8 bases align to TRBD1. V lost 0 bases and J lost 10; bases outside the gene matches: 11. The CDR3 contains 15 residues. CDR1 is SGHRS, CDR2 YFSETQ, per germline. CDR3 amino acids: CASSLGPDRDSLYTF. The CDR3 region has the DNA TGCGCCAGCAGCTTGGGCCCGGACAGGGATTCTCTCTACACCTTC.

The chain couples TRBV10-1 to TRBJ1-1, with 7 bases that match TRBD1. Germline-derived CDR1 and CDR2 are WNHNN and SYGVQD (reference sequence). V shed 4 bases and J 10 bases; nucleotides not matched to a gene: 6. This CDR3 has 12 amino acids. The CDR3 reads CASSGYRGRAFF. As DNA, the CDR3 is TGCGCCAGCAGTGGATACAGGGGACGAGCTTTCTTT.

This clonotype occurred once. The chain carries TRBV11-3 and TRBJ2-1; 7 bases agree with TRBD2. The CDR3 sequence is 15 residues long. The germline CDR1 and CDR2 sequences are SGHNT and YENEEA. J was trimmed by 4 bases and V by 6 bases; bases with no gene match: 9. In DNA form, the CDR3 reads TGTGCCAGCAGTTTCGGGGCGGGAGTATACAATGAGCAGTTCTTC. Amino acids: CASSFGAGVYNEQFF.

The chain has TRBV6-1 and TRBJ2-3, with TRBD2 as a possible D gene (5 bases). This CDR3 spans 14 amino acids. Germline lookup yields CDR1 MNHNS and CDR2 SASEGT. Trimming took off 9 bases at V and 0 bases at J, with 13 bases between the two ends. The CDR3 nucleotides are TGTGCCAGTGGACGGGGAACTAGCACAGATACGCAGTATTTT. Translated, it gives CASGRGTSTDTQYF.

The chain uses TRBV6-1 and TRBJ2-5, with 9 bases matching TRBD1. This CDR3 region has 15 residues. CDR1 MNHNS and CDR2 SASEGT come from the germline V gene. Trimming cost V 2 bases and J 4 bases; bases outside gene matches: 5. The CDR3 sequence: CASSEMTGGGETQYF. The CDR3 DNA follows: TGTGCCAGCAGTGAAATGACAGGGGGTGGAGAGACCCAGTACTTC.

The gene calls are TRBV6-1 and TRBJ2-4; D uncertain. The V end was cut by 5 bases, the J end by 0 bases, with 8 bases between. The germline CDR1 and CDR2 sequences are MNHNS and SASEGT. The CDR3 has 14 residues. The CDR3 bases are TGTGCCAGCAGTAGCTTCGGAGCCAAAAACATTCAGTACTTC. It translates to CASSSFGAKNIQYF.

The chain uses TRBV6-1 and TRBJ2-1; D remains unclear. The better agreement between TRBJ2-7 and the DNA end casts doubt on the J call. This CDR3 is built from 15 residues. Germline V gene sequence: CDR1 MNHNS, CDR2 SASEGT. The CDR3 nucleotides read TGTGCCAGCAGTGACGGTGACCTCTTCTCCTACGAGCAGTACTTC. Translation: CASSDGDLFSYEQYF.

The CDR3 region is CASSEGPGIYEQYF. CDR3 DNA: TGTGCCAGCAGTGAAGGACCGGGAATCTACGAGCAGTACTTC. J is TRBJ2-1 and V is TRBV6-1, with D perhaps TRBD2 (5 bases). The closer fit of TRBJ2-7 to the DNA end suggests the J call may be wrong. The CDR3 totals 14 residues. Per germline, CDR1 MNHNS and CDR2 SASEGT.

The rearrangement links TRBV6-1 to TRBJ2-5; D is undetermined. Trimming cost V 4 bases and J 4 bases, with 4 bases left between them. The germline V gene has CDR1 MNHNS and CDR2 SASEGT. This CDR3 is 11 amino acids long. The CDR3 sequence is CASSVGETQYF. CDR3 DNA sequence: TGTGCCAGCAGTGTCGGAGAGACCCAGTACTTC.

This chain connects TRBV6-1 to TRBJ1-6; D is ambiguous. Germline V gives CDR1 MNHNS, CDR2 SASEGT. CDR3 length: 14 residues. V dropped 4 bases and J dropped 8 bases, with 12 bases sitting between them. CDR3 bases: TGTGCCAGCAGTGTTTGGGGTCTTGATTCACCCCTCCACTTT. Translating it yields CASSVWGLDSPLHF.

This clonotype was counted once. This chain connects TRBV6-1 to TRBJ1-5; D is unclear. V was shortened by 8 bases and J by 0 bases, with 8 bases between the two germline ends. The CDR3 is 13 residues long. CDR1 MNHNS and CDR2 SASEGT come from the germline V gene. The CDR3, as DNA: TGTGCCAGCTCGCTGGGTAGCAATCAGCCCCAGCATTTT. It encodes CASSLGSNQPQHF.

V is TRBV6-1 and J is TRBJ2-3; possibly TRBD1 or TRBD2 for D (5 bases each). V gave up 6 bases and J gave up 0 bases, with 16 bases separating them. The germline CDR1 and CDR2 sequences are MNHNS and SASEGT. The CDR3 length is 16 residues. CDR3 coding DNA: TGTGCCAGCAGCAAGGGACCACCCTCTAGCACAGATACGCAGTATTTT. Translating it yields CASSKGPPSSTDTQYF.

The table lists this clonotype with a count of one. V usage is TRBV6-1 and J usage is TRBJ2-1; 9 bases agree with TRBD2. Losses at the gene ends were 3 bases for V and 4 bases for J; bases not matched to a gene: 1. Germline V gives CDR1 MNHNS, CDR2 SASEGT. The CDR3 runs 14 residues. This chain's CDR3 is CASSDAGGYNEQFF. The CDR3 DNA sequence: TGTGCCAGCAGTGATGCGGGAGGGTACAATGAGCAGTTCTTC.

The chain is built from TRBV6-5 and TRBJ2-6; D is possibly TRBD1 (6 bases). The germline V gene has CDR1 MNHEY and CDR2 SVGAGI. The CDR3 length is 18 residues. Deletions cut 3 bases from V and 2 bases from J, with 17 bases between. CDR3 amino acids: CASSYWWDTIPGANVLTF. CDR3 nucleotide sequence: TGTGCCAGCAGTTATTGGTGGGACACCATTCCTGGGGCCAACGTCCTGACTTTC.

This clonotype has just a few counts. The CDR3 DNA reads TGTGCCAGCAGCCCGGGGAGCCAGGTGAAGACCCAGTACTTC. Translating gives CASSPGSQVKTQYF. V gene TRBV7-8 combines with J gene TRBJ2-5; a possible D gene is TRBD2 (5 bases). Germline lookup yields CDR1 SGHVS and CDR2 FQNEAQ. V was cut by 5 bases and J by 6 bases, with 16 bases left in between. The CDR3 runs to 14 residues.

V is TRBV6-1 and J is TRBJ2-1, with a weak D call TRBD2 (5 bases). Germline CDR1 is MNHNS and CDR2 is SASEGT. The CDR3 covers 16 residues. Trimming left V 5 bases short and J 3 bases short, with 17 bases between. CDR3 sequence: CASSPRGRANYNEQFF. The CDR3 nucleotides are TGTGCCAGCAGTCCCCGGGGTAGGGCCAACTACAATGAGCAGTTCTTC.